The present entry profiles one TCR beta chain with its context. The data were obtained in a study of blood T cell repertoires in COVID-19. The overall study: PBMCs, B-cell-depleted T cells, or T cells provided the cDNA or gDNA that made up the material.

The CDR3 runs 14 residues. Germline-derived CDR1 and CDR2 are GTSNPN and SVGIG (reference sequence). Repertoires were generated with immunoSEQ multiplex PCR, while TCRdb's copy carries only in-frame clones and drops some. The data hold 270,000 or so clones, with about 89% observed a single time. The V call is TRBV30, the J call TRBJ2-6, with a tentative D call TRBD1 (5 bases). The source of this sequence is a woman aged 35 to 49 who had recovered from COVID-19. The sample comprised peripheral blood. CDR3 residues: CAETEGVGANVLTF. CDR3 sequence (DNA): TGTGCAGAAACGGAAGGGGTCGGGGCCAACGTCCTGACTTTC. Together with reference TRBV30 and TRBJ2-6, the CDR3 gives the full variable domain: SQTIHQWPATLVQPVGSPLSLECTVEGTSNPNLYWYRQAAGRGLQLLFYSVGIGQISSEVPQNLSASRPQDRQFILSSKKLLLSDSGFYLCAETEGVGANVLTFGAGSRLTVL.